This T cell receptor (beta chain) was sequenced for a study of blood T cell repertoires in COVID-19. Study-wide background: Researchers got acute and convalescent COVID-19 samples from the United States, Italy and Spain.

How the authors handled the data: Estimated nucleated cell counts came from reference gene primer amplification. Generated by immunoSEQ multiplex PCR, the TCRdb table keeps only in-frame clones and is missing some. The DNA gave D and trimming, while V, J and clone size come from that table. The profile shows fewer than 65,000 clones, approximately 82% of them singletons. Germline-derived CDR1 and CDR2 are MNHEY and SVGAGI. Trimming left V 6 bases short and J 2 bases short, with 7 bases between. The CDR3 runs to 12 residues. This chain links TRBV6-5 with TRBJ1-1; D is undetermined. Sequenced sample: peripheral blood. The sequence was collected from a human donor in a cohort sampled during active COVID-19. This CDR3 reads CASRLSNTEAFF. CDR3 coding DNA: TGTGCCAGCAGATTAAGCAACACTGAAGCTTTCTTT.